This note documents a single T cell receptor (beta chain) sequence. Its antigen remains undetermined. No qualities accompany the bases; no much larger clone lies one base away. Sequencer: Illumina HiSeq 2500. TCR beta libraries were prepared by quantitative 5'-RACE with molecular barcodes. In the paper's pipeline: A new computational method, built on a probabilistic model of VDJ rearrangement, was used to identify disease-linked TCR variants. TCRdb's own reprocessing of the public reads used fastp at Q25 and MiXCR and kept productive beta chains. Each entry is one CDR3 protein sequence, shown with its most common DNA and genes. These V and J calls originate from TCRdb's pipeline instead of the authors' own analysis. For this sample the table gives 150,000 to 200,000 distinct CDR3 sequences, of which around 13% were detected only once. The ten largest clones add up to approximately 9.9% of the sample.

This sample was included in a study of CD8 T cells in ankylosing spondylitis (dated by TCRdb to about 2017). Regarding the complete study: The study profiled T cell receptor beta repertoires in healthy donors and ankylosing spondylitis patients to find disease-linked TCR variants. The whole study cohort included under 140 healthy donors and some 27 ankylosing spondylitis patients. Peripheral blood was sampled, and synovial fluid was also collected from ankylosing spondylitis patients.

General study outcomes and caveats: Significant enrichment of the disease-linked clones was reported in matched synovial fluid samples from ankylosing spondylitis patients. A CD8+ phenotype was shown by the disease-linked clones, which were found at relatively low frequencies in peripheral blood. Some of the motif variants had been reported before in the synovial fluid and blood of reactive arthritis patients, a finding that suggests common disease-initiation mechanisms. A TCR beta motif of eight highly homologous amino acid variants appeared characteristic of blood from ankylosing spondylitis patients.

V is cut back by 5 bases and J by 4 bases, with 6 bases in the junction unmatched. The CDR3 starts with the cysteine, ends with the phenylalanine, and has 16 residues. Only the CDR3 region is kept as DNA, spanning 48 bases read in frame from base 1. Sequencing was done on a sample of blood, either unsorted or a sorted T cell fraction (not recorded which). Recombination joined TRBV12-3 or TRBV12-4 with TRBJ2-3, and 13 bases in between align with TRBD2. The receptor's source is a female donor with ankylosing spondylitis or in good health (not recorded which). The CDR3 corresponds to CASSPLTSGRADTQYF. Here is the DNA: TGTGCCAGCAGTCCCTTAACTAGCGGGAGGGCAGATACGCAGTATTTT.